This T cell receptor (beta chain) was captured in a study of cytomegalovirus exposure and HLA in healthy donors (dated by TCRdb to 2016 to 2017). Notes on the research overall: A later analysis indicated that the 130 or so validation repertoires were generated on the platform also employed for the 700 or so repertoires of the first cohort. In addition to the first cohort of 666 subjects, a separate validation cohort of 100 to 150 different subjects was used. The aim of the study was to test whether cataloging public T cell receptors could identify signatures of past pathogen exposure. The study combined high-throughput TCR immunosequencing, statistical association of individual TCRs with disease status, and machine learning to predict cytomegalovirus infection status. Study-wide conclusions, independent of this receptor: In a later analysis, TCRs clustered in the first cohort were found to also tend to co-occur in the roughly 110 validation repertoires, with 85% to 95% of cluster scores above 0. A few of the identified cytomegalovirus-associated TCR beta chains were confirmed in vitro to be specific for cytomegalovirus antigens. It was suggested by the authors that the approach could potentially be generalized to other disease states and immunological phenotypes. Cytomegalovirus status was reported to be diagnosed by the classifier with high specificity and sensitivity in both the original and validation cohorts. While some public TCRs were present in many individuals, most TCR sequences turned up only very rarely across donors. A total of 164 TCR beta chains were listed by the study as associated with cytomegalovirus. A later analysis had no HLA typing for the validation cohort, so co-occurrence there was scored across all 110 or so repertoires.

Relative to germline, V is 3 bases shorter and J is 0 bases shorter, with 18 bases between their ends. The CDR3 holds 17 amino acids from the cysteine to the phenylalanine. The entry retains the CDR3 DNA only, 51 bases that are in frame from base 1. The germline V gene supplies CDR1 SGHDT and CDR2 YYEEEE. Of note for this clone: What antigen it recognizes has not been identified. No much larger clonotype is one base removed from it; base qualities were not supplied.

Separate from the roughly 650-subject first cohort, the validation cohort of some 130 subjects was the group to which the donors belonged. The method behind the library was the immunoSEQ multiplex PCR assay. The authors processed their data as follows. A statistical classification framework was built to diagnose cytomegalovirus status from the catalog of TCR beta chain sequences. Entries here come from immuneACCESS through TCRdb and include only in-frame sequences with V and J called. Some clones fail to appear in such tables; in the studies checked, an unresolved V gene covers under half of the shortfall, and the cause of the remainder is unknown. V and J calls and clone size are as listed in that table; D and trimming were resolved from the DNA. This sample has about 130,000 clones in its table, and roughly nine tenths of those were observed once. Roughly 2% of the sample is in the top ten clones.

The source of this sequence is a woman under 30 in good health and CMV-seronegative. This receptor chain uses TRBV5-6 and TRBJ1-1; the best D guess is TRBD1, with 6 bases matching. Sequenced material: PBMCs. The bases are TGTGCCAGCAGCTGGAAACCGGGACACCAAATGAACACTGAAGCTTTCTTT. This yields the protein CASSWKPGHQMNTEAFF.